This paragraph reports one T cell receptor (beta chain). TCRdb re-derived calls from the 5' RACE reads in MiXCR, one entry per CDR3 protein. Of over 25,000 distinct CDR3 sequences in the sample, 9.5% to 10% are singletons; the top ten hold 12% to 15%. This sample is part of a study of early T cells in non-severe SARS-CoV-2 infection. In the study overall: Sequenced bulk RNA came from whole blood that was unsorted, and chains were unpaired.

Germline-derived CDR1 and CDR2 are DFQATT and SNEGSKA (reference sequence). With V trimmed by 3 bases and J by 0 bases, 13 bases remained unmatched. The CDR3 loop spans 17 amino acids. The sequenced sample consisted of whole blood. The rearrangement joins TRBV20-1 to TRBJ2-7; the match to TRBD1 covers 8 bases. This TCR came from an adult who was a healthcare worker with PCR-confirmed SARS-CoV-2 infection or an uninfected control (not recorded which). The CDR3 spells CSASSRQGALSSYEQYF. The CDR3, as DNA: TGCAGTGCTAGCTCCCGCCAGGGGGCCCTAAGCTCCTACGAGCAGTACTTC.